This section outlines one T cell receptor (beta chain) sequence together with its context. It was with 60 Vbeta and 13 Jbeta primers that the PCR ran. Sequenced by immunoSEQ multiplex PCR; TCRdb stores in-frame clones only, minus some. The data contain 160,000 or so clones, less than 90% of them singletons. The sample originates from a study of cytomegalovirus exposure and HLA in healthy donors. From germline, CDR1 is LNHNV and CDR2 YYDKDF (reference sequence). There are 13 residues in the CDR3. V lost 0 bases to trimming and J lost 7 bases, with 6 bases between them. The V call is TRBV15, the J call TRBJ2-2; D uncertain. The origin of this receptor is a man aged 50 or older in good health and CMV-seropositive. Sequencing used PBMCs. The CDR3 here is CATSRDGFGELFF. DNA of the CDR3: TGTGCCACCAGCAGAGACGGGTTCGGGGAGCTGTTTTTT.